These 28 T cell receptor beta chains were all obtained from the same sample, sequenced in a study of blood T cell repertoires in COVID-19. Here immunoSEQ multiplex PCR was the method, and the copy in TCRdb shows in-frame clones only, minus some. This table has about 76,000 clones, 88% appearing once. The specimen sequenced was peripheral blood. The receptors come from a man aged 45-65 years with active COVID-19.

This chain joins TRBV5-1 and TRBJ2-7; 9 bases agree with TRBD2. Looked up from germline, CDR1 is SGHRS and CDR2 is YFSETQ. The J segment lost 1 base and the V segment lost 5 bases, leaving 7 bases of the junction unmatched. The CDR3 is 15 amino acids. CDR3 nucleotides: TGCGCCAGCAGTTGGGGGACTAGCAGGTCCTACGAGCAGTACTTC. Translation: CASSWGTSRSYEQYF.

This clone has a single count. The chain combines TRBV7-3 with TRBJ1-6, with D maybe TRBD1 (5 bases). The germline V and J ends were trimmed by 5 bases and 6 bases, with 14 bases remaining between them. CDR1 SGHTA and CDR2 FQGTGA come from the germline V gene. The CDR3 covers 15 residues. CDR3 sequence (DNA): TGTGCCAGCAGCCAAGACAGCTCTCCTAATTCACCCCTCCACTTT. It is translated as CASSQDSSPNSPLHF.

This clone was seen only once. The chain recombines TRBV9 with TRBJ2-4; 11 nucleotides agree with TRBD2. This CDR3 is 16 amino acids long. V shed 3 bases and J 4 bases; nucleotides not matched to a gene: 6. The germline gives CDR1 SGDLS, CDR2 YYNGEE. The CDR3 loop is CASSGVVAGGKNIQYF. As DNA, the CDR3 is TGTGCCAGCAGCGGTGTAGTAGCGGGGGGGAAAAACATTCAGTACTTC.

The chain combines TRBV7-2 with TRBJ2-1; TRBD2 might be the D (6 bases). The V end lost 3 bases, the J end lost 7 bases, and 13 bases lay between the germline ends. Germline V gene lookup returns CDR1 SGHTA and CDR2 FQGNSA. The CDR3 length is 14 residues. The CDR3 spells CASSFSGGRNEQFF. CDR3 coding DNA: TGTGCCAGCAGCTTCTCTGGAGGGAGGAATGAGCAGTTCTTC.

Only one count was recorded for this clone. The chain carries TRBV9 and TRBJ1-3; D not resolved. V was shortened by 0 bases and J by 0 bases, with 13 bases between the two germline ends. Per germline, CDR1 SGDLS and CDR2 YYNGEE. The CDR3 is 17 residues long. CDR3: CASSVVGSRSSGNTIYF. Written as DNA, the CDR3 is TGTGCCAGCAGCGTAGTTGGCTCACGGAGCTCTGGAAACACCATATATTTT.

The rearrangement links TRBV7-2 to TRBJ1-2; D uncertain. This CDR3 comprises 14 residues. V was cut by 0 bases and J by 4 bases, with 9 bases left in between. Germline loops: CDR1 SGHTA, CDR2 FQGNSA. The CDR3 DNA follows: TGTGCCAGCAGCTTAGCGGGAGGTTCCTATGGCTACACCTTC. Translated, it gives CASSLAGGSYGYTF.

This chain connects TRBV4-2 to TRBJ1-2, with D possibly matching TRBD1 (6 bases). The CDR3 spans 13 residues. Trimming removed 4 bases from V and 3 bases from J, with 9 bases in between. The germline V gene encodes CDR1 LGHNA and CDR2 YNFKEQ. CDR3 sequence (DNA): TGTGCCAGCAGCCCGTGGACAGACTATGGCTACACCTTC. This gives the protein CASSPWTDYGYTF.

The CDR3 reads CASSGTREQYF. CDR3 coding DNA: TGTGCCAGCAGCGGGACTAGGGAACAGTACTTC. The J gene is TRBJ2-7, the V gene TRBV6-5; 8 bases fit TRBD2. The V segment lost 6 bases and the J segment 10 bases; nucleotides outside the gene matches: 5. Germline CDR1 MNHEY, CDR2 SVGAGI. The CDR3 has 11 residues.

The chain combines TRBV28 with TRBJ1-1, with a tentative D call TRBD1 (5 bases). Trimming removed 6 bases from V and 5 bases from J, with 19 bases in between. CDR1 is MDHEN, CDR2 SYDVKM, per germline. This CDR3 is built from 15 residues. Here the CDR3 reads CASRSSRGQETEAFF. As DNA, the CDR3 is TGTGCCAGCAGATCATCAAGGGGTCAAGAGACTGAAGCTTTCTTT.

The DNA of the CDR3 is TGCGCCAGCAGCCAAGTCGGACAGCGACCCACCGGGGAGCTGTTTTTT. It is translated as CASSQVGQRPTGELFF. The chain employs TRBV4-1 and TRBJ2-2; maybe TRBD1 (6 bases). There are 16 residues in the CDR3. Germline V gene data show CDR1 as MGHRA and CDR2 as YSYEKL. V gave up 1 base and J gave up 4 bases, with 13 bases separating them.

The gene calls are TRBV5-1 and TRBJ2-3; D perhaps matches TRBD2 (5 bases). The ends were cut back, 4 bases at V and 7 bases at J, with 19 bases in the middle. The CDR3 sequence is 15 residues long. Germline CDR1 SGHRS, CDR2 YFSETQ. CDR3 in DNA: TGCGCCAGCAGCCGAGATGTACCGCGGGCAAATACGCAGTATTTT. Amino acids: CASSRDVPRANTQYF.

This clone was seen once. The chain couples TRBV9 to TRBJ2-1; 7 nucleotides align to TRBD2. Germline CDR1 reads SGDLS; CDR2 reads YYNGEE. The V gene end was trimmed by 2 bases and the J gene end by 7 bases; junction bases not matched to a gene: 9. This CDR3 has 15 residues. The CDR3 nucleotides read TGTGCCAGCAGCGTCGGGACTACCTCTGGGAATGAGCAGTTCTTC. Its protein product is CASSVGTTSGNEQFF.

The chain uses TRBV11-2 and TRBJ1-1; possible D gene TRBD1, 5 bases. This CDR3 contains 14 residues. Germline V gene lookup returns CDR1 SGHAT and CDR2 FQNNGV. V lost 5 bases and J lost 2, with 12 bases in between. DNA for the CDR3: TGTGCCAGCAGCCGACAGTTGATAAACACTGAAGCTTTCTTT. As protein: CASSRQLINTEAFF.

This chain connects TRBV18 to TRBJ2-5; tentatively, D is TRBD1 (6 bases). The CDR3 is 14 residues long. V was clipped by 3 bases and J by 5 bases, with 13 bases between them. The germline CDR1 and CDR2 sequences are KGHSH and LQKENI. The CDR3 region is CASSPLDRGETQYF. CDR3 in DNA: TGTGCCAGCTCACCCTTGGACAGAGGGGAGACCCAGTACTTC.

CDR3: CASSLRTSGVLHEQFF. In DNA form, the CDR3 reads TGTGCCAGCAGCCTCCGGACTAGCGGGGTGTTACATGAGCAGTTCTTC. The gene calls are TRBV9 and TRBJ2-1; 12 bases match TRBD2. Germline assignment: CDR1 SGDLS and CDR2 YYNGEE. The CDR3 is 16 residues long. The J segment lost 8 bases and the V segment lost 4 bases, leaving 10 bases of the junction unmatched.

V gene TRBV18 combines with J gene TRBJ2-5; 9 nucleotides align to TRBD1. J was trimmed by 5 bases and V by 3 bases; bases with no gene match: 4. CDR1 KGHSH and CDR2 LQKENI come from the germline V gene. CDR3 size: 14 residues. The CDR3 reads CASSPNRGQETQYF. CDR3 coding DNA: TGTGCCAGCTCACCCAACAGGGGGCAGGAGACCCAGTACTTC.

The V call is TRBV28, the J call TRBJ2-1, with TRBD2 identical over 7 bases. Germline-derived CDR1 and CDR2 are MDHEN and SYDVKM. The V gene end was trimmed by 3 bases and the J gene end by 7 bases; junction bases not matched to a gene: 18. The CDR3 contains 18 residues. CDR3: CASSLLGPSTSPKNEQFF. The CDR3 DNA reads TGTGCCAGCAGTTTGCTGGGGCCCTCGACTAGCCCAAAGAATGAGCAGTTCTTC.

CDR3 DNA: TGTGCCAGCAGTGTTAGGGGACTAGCGGGAGTAAAAAACACCGGGGAGCTGTTTTTT. It is translated as CASSVRGLAGVKNTGELFF. V usage is TRBV27 and J usage is TRBJ2-2, with 14 bases that match TRBD2. V was pared by 5 bases and J by 2 bases, with 10 bases of the junction left unmatched. CDR3 size: 19 residues. Per germline, CDR1 MNHEY and CDR2 SMNVEV (reference sequence).

The V and J genes are TRBV7-2 and TRBJ1-4; D may be TRBD1 (6 bases). V lost 3 bases to trimming and J lost 4 bases, with 9 bases between them. The CDR3 is made up of 14 amino acids. The germline gives CDR1 SGHTA, CDR2 FQGNSA. This chain's CDR3 is CASSLDRRNEKLFF. The DNA for the CDR3 is TGTGCCAGCAGCTTGGACAGACGTAATGAAAAACTGTTTTTT.

The V gene is TRBV10-3, the J gene TRBJ2-7, with TRBD2 matching over 15 bases. This CDR3 is built from 16 residues. Trimming removed 8 bases from V and 1 base from J; junction bases left unmatched: 6. CDR1 and CDR2 (germline): ENHRY, SYGVKD. CDR3 residues: CAIRTSGRASSYEQYF. Here the CDR3 DNA reads TGTGCCATCCGGACTAGCGGGAGGGCCTCGTCCTACGAGCAGTACTTC.

This clone was detected a few times. The gene calls are TRBV5-6 and TRBJ2-5; TRBD2 is a possible D gene (5 bases). Per the germline V gene, CDR1 is SGHDT and CDR2 is YYEEEE. The V gene lost 2 bases and the J gene lost 3 bases, with 11 bases spanning the gap. The CDR3 consists of 14 residues. CDR3: CASSFLEGEETQYF. In nucleotides, the CDR3 is TGTGCCAGCAGCTTCTTAGAGGGAGAAGAGACCCAGTACTTC.

The rearrangement uses TRBV7-2 and TRBJ1-1, with 7 bases that match TRBD1. CDR3 length equals 16 residues. Losses at the gene ends were 6 bases for V and 0 bases for J; bases not matched to a gene: 10. CDR1 and CDR2 from the germline V gene are SGHTA and FQGNSA. CDR3 coding DNA: TGTGCCAGCAGGAGTTCATTGGGACAGATGAACACTGAAGCTTTCTTT. Translated: CASRSSLGQMNTEAFF.

The chain uses TRBV11-2 and TRBJ1-6; D remains ambiguous. This CDR3 comprises 19 residues. Trimming pared 3 bases from V and 0 bases from J, leaving 18 bases between. Looked up from germline, CDR1 is SGHAT and CDR2 is FQNNGV. CDR3 loop: CASSLDKLTSSSYNSPLHF. Written as DNA, the CDR3 is TGTGCCAGCAGCTTGGATAAACTAACCTCTTCCTCCTATAATTCACCCCTCCACTTT.

The chain is built from TRBV18 and TRBJ2-3; 7 bases align to TRBD1. The CDR3 covers 14 residues. V gave up 3 bases and J gave up 4 bases; unmatched junction bases: 4. Per germline, CDR1 KGHSH and CDR2 LQKENI. DNA of the CDR3: TGTGCCAGCTCACCCCGACAGGGATCAGATACGCAGTATTTT. This gives the protein CASSPRQGSDTQYF.

CDR3 sequence reads: CATRRGGGRSSSYNEQFF. CDR3 coding DNA: TGTGCCACCCGTCGGGGGGGCGGGAGGTCAAGCTCCTACAATGAGCAGTTCTTC. The gene calls are TRBV5-4 and TRBJ2-1, with 8 nucleotides matching TRBD2. This CDR3 has 18 amino acids. V lost 9 bases, J lost 0 bases, and 17 bases stayed unmatched. Germline CDR1 reads SGHNT; CDR2 reads YYREEE (reference sequence).

In its sample, this clone was seen once. V is TRBV7-9 and J is TRBJ2-2, with TRBD1 matching over 7 bases. This CDR3 spans 18 amino acids. Germline V gives CDR1 SEHNR, CDR2 FQNEAQ (reference sequence). With 1 base clipped from V and 0 bases from J, the junction kept 8 bases outside the gene matches. The CDR3 DNA reads TGTGCCAGCAGCTTAGGTTCCCCGACAGGGACGAACACCGGGGAGCTGTTTTTT. Residues: CASSLGSPTGTNTGELFF.

This clone was detected a few times. The chain links TRBV4-3 to TRBJ1-2, with 9 bases matching TRBD1. V trimming: 6 bases; J trimming: 4 bases; junction bases outside the gene matches: 6. CDR3 size: 14 residues. Germline V lookup: CDR1 LGHNA, CDR2 YSLEER. The CDR3 spells CASRPTGGSYGYTF. The CDR3 DNA follows: TGCGCCAGCAGACCGACAGGGGGAAGCTATGGCTACACCTTC.

V is TRBV18 and J is TRBJ2-5; 7 nucleotides line up with TRBD2. Germline lookup yields CDR1 KGHSH and CDR2 LQKENI. The CDR3 covers 16 residues. Germline trimming cut 0 bases from V and 0 bases from J; bases unmatched to any gene: 4. The DNA for the CDR3 is TGTGCCAGCTCACCACCGGGCGGGAGCGACCAAGAGACCCAGTACTTC. This translates into CASSPPGGSDQETQYF.